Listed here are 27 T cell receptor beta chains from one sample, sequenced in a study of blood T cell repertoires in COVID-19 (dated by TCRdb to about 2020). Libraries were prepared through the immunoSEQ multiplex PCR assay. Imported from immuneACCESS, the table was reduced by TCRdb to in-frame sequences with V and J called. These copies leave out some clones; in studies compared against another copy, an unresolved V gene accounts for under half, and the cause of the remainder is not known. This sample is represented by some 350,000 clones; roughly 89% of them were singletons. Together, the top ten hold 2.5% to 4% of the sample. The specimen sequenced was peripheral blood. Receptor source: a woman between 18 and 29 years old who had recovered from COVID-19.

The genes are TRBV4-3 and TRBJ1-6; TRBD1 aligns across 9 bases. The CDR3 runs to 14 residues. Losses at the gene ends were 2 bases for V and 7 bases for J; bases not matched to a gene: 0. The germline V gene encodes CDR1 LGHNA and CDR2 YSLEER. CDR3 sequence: CASSQTGGNSPLHF. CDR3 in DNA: TGCGCCAGCAGCCAAACAGGGGGCAATTCACCCCTCCACTTT.

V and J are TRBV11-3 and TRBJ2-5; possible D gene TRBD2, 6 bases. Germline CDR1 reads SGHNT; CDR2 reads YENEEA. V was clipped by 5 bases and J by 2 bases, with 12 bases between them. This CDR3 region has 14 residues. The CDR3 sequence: CASSARDSQETQYF. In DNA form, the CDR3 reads TGTGCCAGCAGCGCCCGGGACTCGCAAGAGACCCAGTACTTC. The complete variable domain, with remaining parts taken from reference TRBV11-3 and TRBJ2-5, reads EAGVVQSPRYKIIEKKQPVAFWCNPISGHNTLYWYLQNLGQGPELLIRYENEEAVDDSQLPKDRFSAERLKGVDSTLKIQPAELGDSAVYLCASSARDSQETQYFGPGTRLLVL.

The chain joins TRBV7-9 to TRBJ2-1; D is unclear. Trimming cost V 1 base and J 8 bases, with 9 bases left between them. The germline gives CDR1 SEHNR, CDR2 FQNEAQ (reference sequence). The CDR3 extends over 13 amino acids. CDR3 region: CASSLESRDEQFF. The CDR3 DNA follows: TGTGCCAGCAGCTTAGAGAGTCGGGATGAGCAGTTCTTC.

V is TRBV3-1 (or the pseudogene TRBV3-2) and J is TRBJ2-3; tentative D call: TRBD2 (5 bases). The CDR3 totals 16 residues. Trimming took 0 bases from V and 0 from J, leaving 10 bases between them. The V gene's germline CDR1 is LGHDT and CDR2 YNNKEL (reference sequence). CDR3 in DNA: TGTGCCAGCAGCCAAGACAGAGCGGATAGCACAGATACGCAGTATTTT. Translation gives CASSQDRADSTDTQYF.

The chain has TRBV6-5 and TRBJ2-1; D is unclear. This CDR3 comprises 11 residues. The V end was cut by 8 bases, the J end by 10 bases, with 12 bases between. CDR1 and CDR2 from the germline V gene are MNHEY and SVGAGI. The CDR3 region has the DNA TGTGCCAGCCGACGCCTAGACGAGCAGTTCTTC. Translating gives CASRRLDEQFF.

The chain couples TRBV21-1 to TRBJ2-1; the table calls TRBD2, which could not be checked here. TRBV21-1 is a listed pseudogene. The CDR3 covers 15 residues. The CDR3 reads CASPPTSGRVREQFF. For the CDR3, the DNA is TGTGCCAGTCCGCCAACTAGCGGGAGGGTTCGGGAGCAGTTCTTC.

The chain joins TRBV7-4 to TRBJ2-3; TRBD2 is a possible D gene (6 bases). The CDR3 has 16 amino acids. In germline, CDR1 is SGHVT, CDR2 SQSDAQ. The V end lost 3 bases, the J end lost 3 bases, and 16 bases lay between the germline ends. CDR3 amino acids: CASSFRGNLATDTQYF. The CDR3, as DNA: TGTGCCAGCAGCTTTCGCGGTAACCTAGCGACAGATACGCAGTATTTT.

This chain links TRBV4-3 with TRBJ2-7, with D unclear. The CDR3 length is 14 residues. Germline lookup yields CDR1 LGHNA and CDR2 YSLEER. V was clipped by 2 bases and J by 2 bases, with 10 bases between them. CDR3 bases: TGCGCCAGCAGCCAACAGCGAGGAACCTACGAGCAGTACGTC. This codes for CASSQQRGTYEQYV.

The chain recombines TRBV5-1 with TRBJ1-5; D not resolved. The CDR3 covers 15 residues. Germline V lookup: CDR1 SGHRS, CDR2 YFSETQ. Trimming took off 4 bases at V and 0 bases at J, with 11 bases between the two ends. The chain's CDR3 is CASSPSGDSNQPQHF. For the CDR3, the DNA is TGCGCCAGCAGCCCCAGTGGAGATAGCAATCAGCCCCAGCATTTT.

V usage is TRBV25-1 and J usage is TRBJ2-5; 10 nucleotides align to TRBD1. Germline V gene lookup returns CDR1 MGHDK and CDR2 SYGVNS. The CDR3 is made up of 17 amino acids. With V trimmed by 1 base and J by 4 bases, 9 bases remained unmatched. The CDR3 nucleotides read TGTGCCAGCAGTGAATTCCCGGTGGACAGGGGGGGAGAGACCCAGTACTTC. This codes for CASSEFPVDRGGETQYF. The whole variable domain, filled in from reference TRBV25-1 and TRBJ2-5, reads EADIYQTPRYLVIGTGKKITLECSQTMGHDKMYWYQQDPGMELHLIHYSYGVNSTEKGDLSSESTVSRIRTEHFPLTLESARPSHTSQYLCASSEFPVDRGGETQYFGPGTRLLVL.

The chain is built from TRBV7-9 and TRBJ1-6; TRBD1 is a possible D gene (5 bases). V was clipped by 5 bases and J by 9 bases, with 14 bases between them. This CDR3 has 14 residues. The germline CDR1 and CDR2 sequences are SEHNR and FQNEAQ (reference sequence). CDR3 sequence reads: CASSPTGGGSPLHF. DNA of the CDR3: TGTGCCAGCAGCCCTACCGGGGGTGGTTCACCCCTCCACTTT.

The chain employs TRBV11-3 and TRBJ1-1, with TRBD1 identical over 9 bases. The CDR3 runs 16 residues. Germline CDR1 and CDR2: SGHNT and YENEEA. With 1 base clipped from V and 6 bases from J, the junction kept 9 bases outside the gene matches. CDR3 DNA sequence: TGTGCCAGCAGCTTAGGGGGGACAGGGATGTCTCCTGAAGCTTTCTTT. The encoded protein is CASSLGGTGMSPEAFF.

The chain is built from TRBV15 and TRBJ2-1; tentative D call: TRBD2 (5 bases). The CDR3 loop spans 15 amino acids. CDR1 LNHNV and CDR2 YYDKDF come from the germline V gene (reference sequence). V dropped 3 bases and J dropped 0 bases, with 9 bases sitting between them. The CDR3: CATSSGISSYNEQFF. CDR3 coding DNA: TGTGCCACCAGCAGCGGGATAAGCTCCTACAATGAGCAGTTCTTC.

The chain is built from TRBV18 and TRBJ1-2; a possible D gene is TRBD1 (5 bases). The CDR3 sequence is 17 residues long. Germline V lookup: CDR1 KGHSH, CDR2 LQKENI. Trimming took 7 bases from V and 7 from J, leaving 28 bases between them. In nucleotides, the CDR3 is TGTGCCAGCTTGTCGAGAGGAGGGGCTCCCATAACTGGTGGCTACACCTTC. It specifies CASLSRGGAPITGGYTF. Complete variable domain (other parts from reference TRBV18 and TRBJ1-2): NAGVMQNPRHLVRRRGQEARLRCSPMKGHSHVYWYRQLPEEGLKFMVYLQKENIIDESGMPKERFSAEFPKEGPSILRIQQVVRGDSAAYFCASLSRGGAPITGGYTFGSGTRLTVV.

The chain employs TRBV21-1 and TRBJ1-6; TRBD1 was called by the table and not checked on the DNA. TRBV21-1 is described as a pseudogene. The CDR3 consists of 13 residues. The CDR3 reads CASSKNRNSPLHF. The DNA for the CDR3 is TGTGCCAGCAGCAAGAACAGAAATTCACCCCTCCACTTT.

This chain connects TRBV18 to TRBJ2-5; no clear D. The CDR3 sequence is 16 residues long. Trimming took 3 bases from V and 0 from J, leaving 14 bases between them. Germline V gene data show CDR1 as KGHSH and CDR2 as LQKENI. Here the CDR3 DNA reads TGTGCCAGCTCACCGGTGGCCCAAAAGTACCAAGAGACCCAGTACTTC. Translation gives CASSPVAQKYQETQYF.

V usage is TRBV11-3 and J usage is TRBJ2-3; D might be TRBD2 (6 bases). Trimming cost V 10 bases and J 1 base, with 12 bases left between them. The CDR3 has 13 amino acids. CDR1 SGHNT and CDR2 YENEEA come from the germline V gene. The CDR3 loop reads CATSGGGTDTQYF. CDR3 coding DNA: TGTGCCACTTCCGGGGGTGGCACAGATACGCAGTATTTT.

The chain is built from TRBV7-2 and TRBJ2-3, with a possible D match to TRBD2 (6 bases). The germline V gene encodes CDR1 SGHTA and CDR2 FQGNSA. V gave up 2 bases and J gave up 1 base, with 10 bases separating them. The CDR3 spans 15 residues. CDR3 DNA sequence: TGTGCCAGCAGCTTACCGGGAGAAGGCACAGATACGCAGTATTTT. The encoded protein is CASSLPGEGTDTQYF.

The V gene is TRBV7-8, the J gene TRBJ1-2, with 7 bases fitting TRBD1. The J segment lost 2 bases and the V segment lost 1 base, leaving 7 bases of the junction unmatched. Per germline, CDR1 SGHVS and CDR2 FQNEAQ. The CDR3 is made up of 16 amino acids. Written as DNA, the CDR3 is TGTGCCAGCAGCTTAGACCCGACAGGGACGAACTATGGCTACACCTTC. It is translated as CASSLDPTGTNYGYTF.

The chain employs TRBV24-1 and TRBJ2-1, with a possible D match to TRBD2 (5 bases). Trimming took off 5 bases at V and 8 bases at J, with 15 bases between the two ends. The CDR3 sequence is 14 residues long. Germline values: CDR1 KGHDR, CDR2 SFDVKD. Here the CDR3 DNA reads TGTGCCACCAGTGGGGGAGCTAGCACCCATGAGCAGTTCTTC. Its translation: CATSGGASTHEQFF.

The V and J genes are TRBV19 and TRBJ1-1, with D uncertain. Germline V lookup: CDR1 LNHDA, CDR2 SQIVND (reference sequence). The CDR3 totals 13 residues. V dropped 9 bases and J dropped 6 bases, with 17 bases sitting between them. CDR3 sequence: CASGIFAWAEAFF. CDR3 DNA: TGTGCCAGCGGGATTTTCGCGTGGGCTGAAGCTTTCTTT.

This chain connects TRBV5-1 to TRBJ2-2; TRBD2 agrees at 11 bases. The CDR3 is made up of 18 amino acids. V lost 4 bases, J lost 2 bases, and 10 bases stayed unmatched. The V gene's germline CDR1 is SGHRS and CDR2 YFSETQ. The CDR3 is CASSPRPGLAGNTGELFF. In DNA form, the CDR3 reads TGCGCCAGCAGCCCGCGCCCCGGACTAGCGGGTAACACCGGGGAGCTGTTTTTT.

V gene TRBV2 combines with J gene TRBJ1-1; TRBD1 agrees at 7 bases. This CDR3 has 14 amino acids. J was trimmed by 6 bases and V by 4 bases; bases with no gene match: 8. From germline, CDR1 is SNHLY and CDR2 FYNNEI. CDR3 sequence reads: CASSADRLGPEAFF. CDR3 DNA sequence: TGTGCCAGCAGTGCGGACAGGCTGGGACCTGAAGCTTTCTTT.

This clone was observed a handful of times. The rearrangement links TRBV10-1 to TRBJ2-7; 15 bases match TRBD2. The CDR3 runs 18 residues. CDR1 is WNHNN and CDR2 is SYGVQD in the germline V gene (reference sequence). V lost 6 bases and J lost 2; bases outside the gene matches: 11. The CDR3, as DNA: TGCGCCAGCAGCGTCTCCGGGACTAGCGGGAGGCGAGCCTACGAGCAGTACGTC. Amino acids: CASSVSGTSGRRAYEQYV.

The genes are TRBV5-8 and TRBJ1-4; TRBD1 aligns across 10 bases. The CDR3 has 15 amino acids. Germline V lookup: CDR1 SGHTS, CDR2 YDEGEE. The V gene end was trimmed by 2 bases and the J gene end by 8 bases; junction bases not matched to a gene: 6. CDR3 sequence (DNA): TGTGCCAGCAGCTTACGGACAGGGGGTAGCGAAAAACTGTTTTTT. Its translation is CASSLRTGGSEKLFF.

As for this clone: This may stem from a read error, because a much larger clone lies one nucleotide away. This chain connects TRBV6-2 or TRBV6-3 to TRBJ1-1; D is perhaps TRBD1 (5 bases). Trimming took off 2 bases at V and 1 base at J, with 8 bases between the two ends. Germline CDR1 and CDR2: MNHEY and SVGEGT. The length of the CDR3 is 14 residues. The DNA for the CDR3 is TGTGCCAGCAGTTACAGGGGTGGGAACACTGAAGCTTTCTTT. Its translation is CASSYRGGNTEAFF.

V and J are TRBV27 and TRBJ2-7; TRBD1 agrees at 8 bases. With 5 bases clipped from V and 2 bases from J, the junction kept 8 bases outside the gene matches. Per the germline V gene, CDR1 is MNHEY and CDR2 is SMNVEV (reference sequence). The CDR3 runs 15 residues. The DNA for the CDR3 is TGTGCCAGCAGTACCCGGGACAGGCCCGCCTACGAGCAGTACGTC. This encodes CASSTRDRPAYEQYV.